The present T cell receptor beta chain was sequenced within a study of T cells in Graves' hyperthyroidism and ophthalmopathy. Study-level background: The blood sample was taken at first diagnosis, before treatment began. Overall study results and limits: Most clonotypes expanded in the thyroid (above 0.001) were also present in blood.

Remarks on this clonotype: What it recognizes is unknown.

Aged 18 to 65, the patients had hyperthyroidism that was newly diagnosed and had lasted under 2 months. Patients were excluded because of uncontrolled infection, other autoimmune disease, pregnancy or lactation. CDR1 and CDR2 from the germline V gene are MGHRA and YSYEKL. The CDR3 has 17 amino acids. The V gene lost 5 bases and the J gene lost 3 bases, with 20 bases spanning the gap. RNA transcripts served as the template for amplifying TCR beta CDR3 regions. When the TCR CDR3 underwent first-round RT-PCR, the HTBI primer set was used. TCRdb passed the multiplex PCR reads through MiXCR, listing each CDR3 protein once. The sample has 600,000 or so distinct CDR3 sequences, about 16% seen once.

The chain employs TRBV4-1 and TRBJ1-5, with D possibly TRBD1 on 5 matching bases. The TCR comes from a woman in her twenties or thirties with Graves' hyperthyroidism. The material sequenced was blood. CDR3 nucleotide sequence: TGCGCCAGCAGCAAATTCGGGGAGGGGTATAACAATCAGCCCCAGCATTTT. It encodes CASSKFGEGYNNQPQHF.